The 15 T cell receptor beta chains reported below all come from one sample, sequenced in a study of shared clonotypes between healthy human individuals. The protocol was immunoSEQ multiplex PCR, while the TCRdb copy is restricted to in-frame clones and leaves out a portion. The sample lists 2.5 million or so clones; roughly 92% were seen once. The specimen was naive CD4+ T cells sorted from blood. Subset denoted: CD45RA+ positively selected. The origin of the receptors is a young man in good health.

The rearrangement links TRBV9 to TRBJ2-5; 11 positions agree with TRBD2. Germline V gene data show CDR1 as SGDLS and CDR2 as YYNGEE. V lost 0 bases and J lost 2; bases outside the gene matches: 3. This CDR3 is built from 16 residues. CDR3 sequence (DNA): TGTGCCAGCAGCGTAGCGGGACTAGCGGCTCAAGAGACCCAGTACTTC. It translates to CASSVAGLAAQETQYF.

A note on this clone: Additional DNA sequences in this sample encode the identical CDR3. As DNA, the CDR3 is TGCGCCAGCAGCTTCTCCGGGGCCTCCTACGAGCAGTACTTC. Residues: CASSFSGASYEQYF. The gene calls are TRBV5-1 and TRBJ2-7; the D call may be TRBD1 or TRBD2 (5 bases each). The CDR3 sequence is 14 residues long. Germline loops: CDR1 SGHRS, CDR2 YFSETQ. The ends were cut back, 2 bases at V and 0 bases at J, with 9 bases in the middle.

The chain recombines TRBV7-3 with TRBJ2-1; TRBD2 matches 11 bases. CDR1 is SGHTA, CDR2 FQGTGA, per germline. This CDR3 contains 15 residues. Unmatched junction bases numbered 4, after V lost 5 bases and J lost 4 bases. CDR3 amino acids: CASSQRLAGYNEQFF. DNA of the CDR3: TGTGCCAGCAGCCAGAGACTAGCGGGGTACAATGAGCAGTTCTTC.

V usage is TRBV30 and J usage is TRBJ1-4, with a possible D match to TRBD1 (5 bases). Trimming pared 2 bases from V and 5 bases from J, leaving 15 bases between. Germline CDR1 is GTSNPN and CDR2 is SVGIG (reference sequence). The CDR3 covers 15 residues. The CDR3 DNA reads TGTGCCTGGAGTCAACATGGGGGTCGGAATGAAAAACTGTTTTTT. Translated: CAWSQHGGRNEKLFF.

V is TRBV4-3 and J is TRBJ2-1, with TRBD2 identical over 9 bases. Germline V gene data show CDR1 as LGHNA and CDR2 as YSLEER. The CDR3 is 17 amino acids. The trim removed 0 bases at V and 2 bases at J, leaving 5 bases unmatched. CDR3 sequence reads: CASSQDSGLAAYNEQFF. The CDR3 coding sequence is TGCGCCAGCAGCCAAGATTCGGGACTAGCCGCCTACAATGAGCAGTTCTTC.

The chain links TRBV5-1 to TRBJ2-3, with D possibly TRBD2 on 7 matching bases. The V end lost 4 bases, the J end lost 1 base, and 22 bases lay between the germline ends. This CDR3 is 18 amino acids long. Germline-derived CDR1 and CDR2 are SGHRS and YFSETQ. This CDR3 reads CASSPGTTPGGRTDTQYF. CDR3 DNA sequence: TGCGCCAGCAGCCCGGGGACAACTCCGGGAGGACGCACAGATACGCAGTATTTT.

This chain uses TRBV5-1 with TRBJ2-1, with 11 bases that match TRBD2. This CDR3 is 14 amino acids long. Germline V gene data show CDR1 as SGHRS and CDR2 as YFSETQ. With V trimmed by 2 bases and J by 8 bases, 3 bases remained unmatched. The CDR3 DNA reads TGCGCCAGCAGCTTACTAGCGGGAGACTATGAGCAGTTCTTC. It specifies CASSLLAGDYEQFF. Together with reference TRBV5-1 and TRBJ2-1, the CDR3 gives the full variable domain: KAGVTQTPRYLIKTRGQQVTLSCSPISGHRSVSWYQQTPGQGLQFLFEYFSETQRNKGNFPGRFSGRQFSNSRSEMNVSTLELGDSALYLCASSLLAGDYEQFFGPGTRLTVL.

V usage is TRBV18 and J usage is TRBJ2-1; 8 bases are shared with TRBD2. Germline-derived CDR1 and CDR2 are KGHSH and LQKENI. J lost 6 bases, V lost 0 bases, and 7 bases had no gene match. This CDR3 is 16 amino acids long. The CDR3 region has the DNA TGTGCCAGCTCACCACCAGCGAGCGGGAGATTCAATGAGCAGTTCTTC. Its protein is CASSPPASGRFNEQFF.

This rearrangement joins TRBV19 to TRBJ2-3; 7 nucleotides match TRBD1. Trimming removed 6 bases from V and 2 bases from J; junction bases left unmatched: 5. The CDR3 contains 14 residues. Germline CDR1 is LNHDA and CDR2 is SQIVND (reference sequence). CDR3 DNA sequence: TGTGCCAGTAGCCACACAGGGGTCACAGATACGCAGTATTTT. Amino acid sequence: CASSHTGVTDTQYF.

The chain recombines TRBV27 with TRBJ2-3, with TRBD2 matching over 14 bases. J was trimmed by 6 bases and V by 5 bases; bases with no gene match: 1. Germline V gene sequence: CDR1 MNHEY, CDR2 SMNVEV (reference sequence). The CDR3 runs 14 residues. The CDR3 protein is CASSRTSGGDTQYF. The CDR3 DNA is TGTGCCAGCAGTCGGACTAGCGGGGGGGATACGCAGTATTTT.

This CDR3 is CASSQNRGASPLHF. For the CDR3, the DNA is TGTGCCAGCAGCCAAAACAGGGGTGCTTCACCCCTCCACTTT. The chain has TRBV14 and TRBJ1-6, with 7 nucleotides matching TRBD1. The CDR3 is 14 amino acids. The germline V gene has CDR1 SGHDN and CDR2 FVKESK. The ends lost 2 bases at V and 9 bases at J; junction bases unmatched: 4.

The genes are TRBV19 and TRBJ2-4, with TRBD1 identical over 8 bases. This CDR3 has 13 residues. Unmatched junction bases numbered 5, after V lost 10 bases and J lost 3 bases. Germline lookup yields CDR1 LNHDA and CDR2 SQIVND (reference sequence). Here the CDR3 reads CATSGQDKNIQYF. In DNA form, the CDR3 reads TGTGCCACCTCGGGACAGGACAAAAACATTCAGTACTTC.

Concerning this clone: The sample has other DNA sequences that encode this CDR3 too. This chain uses TRBV6-5 with TRBJ2-7, with D tentatively TRBD2 (6 bases). Trimming took 8 bases from V and 1 from J, leaving 6 bases between them. The CDR3 spans 11 residues. In germline, CDR1 is MNHEY, CDR2 SVGAGI. Written as DNA, the CDR3 is TGTGCCAGCGGGAGGTCCTACGAGCAGTACTTC. This gives the protein CASGRSYEQYF.

The chain combines TRBV25-1 with TRBJ1-2; TRBD1 matches at 8 bases. The CDR3 has 15 residues. Germline V gives CDR1 MGHDK, CDR2 SYGVNS. Trimming at V came to 3 bases and at J to 5 bases, leaving 8 bases not matched to a gene. This chain's CDR3 is CASSETTGVGYGYTF. The CDR3 DNA sequence: TGTGCCAGCAGTGAGACGACAGGGGTTGGTTATGGCTACACCTTC.

As to this clone: The junction shows a germline mismatch at one end, possibly a read error. The chain employs TRBV13 and TRBJ1-4; the D gene is possibly TRBD1 (5 bases). The CDR3 loop spans 15 amino acids. Germline V gene lookup returns CDR1 PRHDT and CDR2 FYEKMQ (reference sequence). This chain's CDR3 is CASSLDSSTNEKLFF. DNA for the CDR3: TGTGCCAGCAGTTTAGACAGTTCAACTAATGAAAAACTGTTTTTT.